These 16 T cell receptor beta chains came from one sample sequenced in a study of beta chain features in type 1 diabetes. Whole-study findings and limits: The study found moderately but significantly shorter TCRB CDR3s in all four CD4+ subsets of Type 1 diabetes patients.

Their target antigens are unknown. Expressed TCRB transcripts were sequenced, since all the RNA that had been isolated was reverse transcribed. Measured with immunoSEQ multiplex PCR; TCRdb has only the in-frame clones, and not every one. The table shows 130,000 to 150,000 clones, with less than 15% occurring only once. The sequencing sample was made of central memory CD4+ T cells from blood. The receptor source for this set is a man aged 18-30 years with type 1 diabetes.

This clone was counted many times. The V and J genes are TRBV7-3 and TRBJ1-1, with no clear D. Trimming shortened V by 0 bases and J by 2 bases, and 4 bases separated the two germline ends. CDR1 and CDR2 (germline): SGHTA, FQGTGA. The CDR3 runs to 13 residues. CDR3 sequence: CASSLTLNTEAFF. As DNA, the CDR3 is TGTGCCAGCAGCTTAACCTTAAACACTGAAGCTTTCTTT.

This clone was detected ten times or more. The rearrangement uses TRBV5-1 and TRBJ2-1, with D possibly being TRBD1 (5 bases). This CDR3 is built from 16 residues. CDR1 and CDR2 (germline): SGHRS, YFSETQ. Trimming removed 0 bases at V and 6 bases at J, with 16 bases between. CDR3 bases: TGCGCCAGCAGCTTGGAGGGCAGGGCGATGGGCAATGAGCAGTTCTTC. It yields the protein CASSLEGRAMGNEQFF.

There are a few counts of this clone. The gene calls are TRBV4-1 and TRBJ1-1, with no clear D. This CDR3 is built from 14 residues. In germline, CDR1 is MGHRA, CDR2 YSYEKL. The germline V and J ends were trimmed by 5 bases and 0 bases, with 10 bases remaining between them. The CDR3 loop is CASSAGLMNTEAFF. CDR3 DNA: TGCGCCAGCAGCGCAGGACTAATGAACACTGAAGCTTTCTTT.

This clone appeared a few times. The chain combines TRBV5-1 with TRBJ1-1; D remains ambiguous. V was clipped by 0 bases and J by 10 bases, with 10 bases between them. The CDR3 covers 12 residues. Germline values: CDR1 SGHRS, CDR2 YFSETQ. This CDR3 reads CASSLGQEGAFF. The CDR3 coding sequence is TGCGCCAGCAGCTTGGGGCAGGAAGGAGCTTTCTTT.

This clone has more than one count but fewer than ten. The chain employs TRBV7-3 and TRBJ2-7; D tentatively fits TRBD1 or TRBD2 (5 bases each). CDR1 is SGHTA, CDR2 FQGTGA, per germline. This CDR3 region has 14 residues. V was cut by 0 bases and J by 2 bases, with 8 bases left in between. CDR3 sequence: CASSLTSGPYEQYF. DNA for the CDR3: TGTGCCAGCAGCTTAACGTCGGGGCCCTACGAGCAGTACTTC.

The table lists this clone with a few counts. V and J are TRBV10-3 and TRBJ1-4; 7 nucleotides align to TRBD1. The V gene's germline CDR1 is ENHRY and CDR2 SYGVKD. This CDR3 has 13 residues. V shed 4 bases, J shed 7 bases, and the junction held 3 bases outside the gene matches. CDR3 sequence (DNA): TGTGCCATCAGTGGACAGGGCGGTGAAAAACTGTTTTTT. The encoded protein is CAISGQGGEKLFF.

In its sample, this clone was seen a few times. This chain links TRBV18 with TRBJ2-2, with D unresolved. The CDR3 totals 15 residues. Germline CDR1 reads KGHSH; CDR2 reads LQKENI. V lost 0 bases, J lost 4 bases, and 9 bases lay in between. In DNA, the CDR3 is TGTGCCAGCTCACCACCTGACAAGGGCACCGGGGAGCTGTTTTTT. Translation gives CASSPPDKGTGELFF.

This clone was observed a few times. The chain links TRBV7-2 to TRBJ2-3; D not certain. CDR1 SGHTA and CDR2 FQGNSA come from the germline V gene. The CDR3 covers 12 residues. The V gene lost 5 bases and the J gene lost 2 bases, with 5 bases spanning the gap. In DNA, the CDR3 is TGTGCCAGCAGCGGTTTCACAGATACGCAGTATTTT. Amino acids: CASSGFTDTQYF.

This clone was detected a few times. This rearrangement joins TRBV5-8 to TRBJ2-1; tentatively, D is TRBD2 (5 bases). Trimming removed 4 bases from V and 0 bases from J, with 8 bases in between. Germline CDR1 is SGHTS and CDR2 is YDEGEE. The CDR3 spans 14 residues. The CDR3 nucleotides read TGTGCCAGCAGCCTCGGGATCTCCTACAATGAGCAGTTCTTC. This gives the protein CASSLGISYNEQFF.

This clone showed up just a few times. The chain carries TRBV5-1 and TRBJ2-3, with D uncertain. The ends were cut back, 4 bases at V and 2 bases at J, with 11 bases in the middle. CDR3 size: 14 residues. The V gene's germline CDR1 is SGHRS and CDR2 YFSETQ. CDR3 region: CASSPIPNTDTQYF. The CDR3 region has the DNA TGCGCCAGCAGCCCGATCCCGAACACAGATACGCAGTATTTT.

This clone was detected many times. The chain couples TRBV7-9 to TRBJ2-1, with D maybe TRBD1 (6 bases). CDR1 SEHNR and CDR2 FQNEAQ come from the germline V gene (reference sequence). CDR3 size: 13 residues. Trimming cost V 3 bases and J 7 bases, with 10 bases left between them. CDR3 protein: CASSLDSTNEQFF. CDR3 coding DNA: TGTGCCAGCAGCTTGGACAGCACTAATGAGCAGTTCTTC.

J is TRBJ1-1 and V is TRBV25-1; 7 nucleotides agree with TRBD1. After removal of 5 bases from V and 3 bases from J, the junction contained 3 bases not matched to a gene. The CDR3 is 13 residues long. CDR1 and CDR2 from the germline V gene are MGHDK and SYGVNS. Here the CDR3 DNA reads TGTGCCAGCAGTCCCACAGGGGACACTGAAGCTTTCTTT. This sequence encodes CASSPTGDTEAFF.

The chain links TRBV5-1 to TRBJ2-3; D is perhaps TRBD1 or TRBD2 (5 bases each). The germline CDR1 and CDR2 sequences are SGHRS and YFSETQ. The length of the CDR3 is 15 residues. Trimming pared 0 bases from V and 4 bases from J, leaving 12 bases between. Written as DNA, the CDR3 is TGCGCCAGCAGCTTGGAGGGCCGAGGGGCAGATACGCAGTATTTT. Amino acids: CASSLEGRGADTQYF. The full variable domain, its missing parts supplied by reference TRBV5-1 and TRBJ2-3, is KAGVTQTPRYLIKTRGQQVTLSCSPISGHRSVSWYQQTPGQGLQFLFEYFSETQRNKGNFPGRFSGRQFSNSRSEMNVSTLELGDSALYLCASSLEGRGADTQYFGPGTRLTVL.

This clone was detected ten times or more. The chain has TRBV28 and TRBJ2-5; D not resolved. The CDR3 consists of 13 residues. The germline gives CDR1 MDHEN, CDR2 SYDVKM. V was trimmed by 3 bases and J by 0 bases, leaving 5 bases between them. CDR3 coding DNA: TGTGCCAGCAGTTTGTCACACCAAGAGACCCAGTACTTC. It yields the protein CASSLSHQETQYF. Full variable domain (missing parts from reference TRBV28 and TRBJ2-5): DVKVTQSSRYLVKRTGEKVFLECVQDMDHENMFWYRQDPGLGLRLIYFSYDVKMKEKGDIPEGYSVSREKKERFSLILESASTNQTSMYLCASSLSHQETQYFGPGTRLLVL.

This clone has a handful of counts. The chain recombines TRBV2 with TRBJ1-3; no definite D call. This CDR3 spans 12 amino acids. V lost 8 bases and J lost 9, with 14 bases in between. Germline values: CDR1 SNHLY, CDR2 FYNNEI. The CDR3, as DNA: TGTGCCAGCTCTGCCCAAGTTAGCACCATATATTTT. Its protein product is CASSAQVSTIYF.

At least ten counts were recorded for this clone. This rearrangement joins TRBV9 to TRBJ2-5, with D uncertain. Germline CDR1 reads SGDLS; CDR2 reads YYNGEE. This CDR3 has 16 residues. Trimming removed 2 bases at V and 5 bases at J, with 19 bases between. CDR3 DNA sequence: TGTGCCAGCAGCGTTGGGTATCAAGGCCCCGGGGAGACCCAGTACTTC. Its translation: CASSVGYQGPGETQYF.